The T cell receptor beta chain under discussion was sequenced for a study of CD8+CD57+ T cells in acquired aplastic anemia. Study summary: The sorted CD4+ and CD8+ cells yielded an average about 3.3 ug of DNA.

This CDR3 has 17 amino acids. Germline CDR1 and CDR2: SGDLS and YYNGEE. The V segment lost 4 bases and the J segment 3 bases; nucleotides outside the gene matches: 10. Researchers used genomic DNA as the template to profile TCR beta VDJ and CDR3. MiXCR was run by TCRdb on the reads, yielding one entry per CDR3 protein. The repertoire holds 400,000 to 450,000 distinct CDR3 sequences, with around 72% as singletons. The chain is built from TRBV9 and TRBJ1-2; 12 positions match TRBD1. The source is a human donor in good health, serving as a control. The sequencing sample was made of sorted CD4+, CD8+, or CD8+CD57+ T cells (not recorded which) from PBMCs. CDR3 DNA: TGTGCCAGCAGCACAAATCCGGGACAGGGGGCGGACTATGGCTACACCTTC. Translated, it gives CASSTNPGQGADYGYTF. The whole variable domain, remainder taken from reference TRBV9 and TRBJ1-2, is DSGVTQTPKHLITATGQRVTLRCSPRSGDLSVYWYQQSLDQGLQFLIQYYNGEERAKGNILERFSAQQFPDLHSELNLSSLELGDSALYFCASSTNPGQGADYGYTFGSGTRLTVV.